This T cell receptor beta chain was recorded in a study of lymphopenia after photon versus proton radiotherapy. Germline lookup yields CDR1 SNHLY and CDR2 FYNNEI. CDR3 length: 15 residues. With V trimmed by 4 bases and J by 1 base, 3 bases remained unmatched. Clones were read by immunoSEQ multiplex PCR, and TCRdb kept only the in-frame ones, dropping some. The sample consists of roughly 30,000 clones, 94% of them appearing once. The receptor's source is a woman aged 45 to 65 with cholangiocarcinoma. This specimen was peripheral blood, taken from a patient treated with photon-based radiotherapy. The V and J genes are TRBV2 and TRBJ2-3; 9 positions match TRBD2. Here the CDR3 DNA reads TGTGCCAGCAGTGTGAGCGGGGGGCGCACAGATACGCAGTATTTT. This translates into CASSVSGGRTDTQYF.